This TCR beta chain was captured by sequencing in a study of technical replicates of blood from several donors. Germline V gene sequence: CDR1 LGHNA, CDR2 YNFKEQ. Trimming stripped 2 bases from V and 4 bases from J, with 14 bases between. There are 15 residues in the CDR3. TCRdb's copy holds only in-frame clones and misses some; the assay was immunoSEQ multiplex PCR. The sample consists of 75,000 to 90,000 clones, about 92% of them appearing once. Sequenced sample: T cells isolated from PBMCs. The sequence was collected from a human donor in good health. The chain employs TRBV4-2 and TRBJ1-2; a possible D gene is TRBD1 (6 bases). The CDR3 region is CASSQFRQEPYGYTF. CDR3 bases: TGTGCCAGCAGCCAATTTAGACAGGAACCCTATGGCTACACCTTC.